A selection of T cell receptor beta chains follows, all from one sample in a study of blood T cell repertoires in COVID-19. Only in-frame clones appear in the TCRdb table, and some are missing; sequencing was by immunoSEQ multiplex PCR. Among 200,000 to 250,000 clones listed, 70% to 90% were seen once. The sequenced sample was peripheral blood. All receptors come from a woman between 70 and 85 years old with active or convalescent COVID-19. The CDR3 runs from the conserved cysteine through the conserved F or W. D genes are given only for firm matches. Rows give clone size only sometimes, using once, few, many, or a class for an expanded clone.

D gene: TRBD1; J gene: TRBJ2-7; V gene: TRBV5-1; clone size: once; CDR3 length: 14; CDR3 protein: CASSLRTGYDEQYF; CDR3 DNA: TGCGCCAGCAGCCTCAGGACAGGGTACGACGAGCAGTACTTC
D gene: TRBD1; J gene: TRBJ2-5; V gene: TRBV5-1; clone size: -; CDR3 length: 14; CDR3 protein: CASSPGQAQETQYF; CDR3 DNA: TGCGCCAGCAGCCCAGGACAGGCCCAAGAGACCCAGTACTTC
D gene: -; J gene: TRBJ1-1; V gene: TRBV29-1; clone size: few; CDR3 length: 12; CDR3 protein: CSSRTEETEAFF; CDR3 DNA: TGCAGCTCGCGGACGGAGGAAACTGAAGCTTTCTTT
D gene: TRBD1; J gene: TRBJ1-2; V gene: TRBV24-1; clone size: -; CDR3 length: 17; CDR3 protein: CATSDATGTGLSDGYTF; CDR3 DNA: TGTGCCACCAGTGACGCGACCGGGACAGGCCTTTCTGATGGCTACACCTTC
D gene: TRBD1; J gene: TRBJ2-7; V gene: TRBV7-9; clone size: once; CDR3 length: 19; CDR3 protein: CASSLGGGIRDRRAYEQYF; CDR3 DNA: TGTGCCAGCAGCTTAGGAGGGGGTATCCGGGACAGGCGAGCCTACGAGCAGTACTTC
D gene: TRBD2; J gene: TRBJ2-3; V gene: TRBV10-2; clone size: -; CDR3 length: 15; CDR3 protein: CASHPSGIRTDTQYF; CDR3 DNA: TGCGCCAGCCATCCTAGCGGGATACGCACAGATACGCAGTATTTT
D gene: TRBD2; J gene: TRBJ2-1; V gene: TRBV5-1; clone size: -; CDR3 length: 15; CDR3 protein: CASSLELADYNEQFF; CDR3 DNA: TGCGCCAGCAGCTTGGAACTAGCGGACTACAATGAGCAGTTCTTC
D gene: TRBD1; J gene: TRBJ2-7; V gene: TRBV7-8; clone size: -; CDR3 length: 15; CDR3 protein: CASSARQGAGYEQYF; CDR3 DNA: TGTGCCAGCAGCGCCCGACAGGGGGCGGGATACGAGCAGTACTTC
D gene: -; J gene: TRBJ1-5; V gene: TRBV30; clone size: -; CDR3 length: 12; CDR3 protein: CAWRAGVGPQHF; CDR3 DNA: TGTGCCTGGAGGGCAGGGGTTGGGCCCCAGCATTTT
D gene: TRBD1; J gene: TRBJ2-3; V gene: TRBV10-3; clone size: -; CDR3 length: 14; CDR3 protein: CAISGGQGAYTQYF; CDR3 DNA: TGTGCCATCAGTGGGGGACAGGGGGCGTACACGCAGTATTTT
D gene: -; J gene: TRBJ1-1; V gene: TRBV5-8; clone size: once; CDR3 length: 13; CDR3 protein: CASQRLDLSEAFF; CDR3 DNA: TGTGCCAGCCAGCGGCTAGATCTTAGTGAAGCTTTCTTT
D gene: TRBD2; J gene: TRBJ2-1; V gene: TRBV3-1/TRBV3-2; clone size: -; CDR3 length: 18; CDR3 protein: CASSQEGVGGAVGDEQFF; CDR3 DNA: TGTGCCAGCAGCCAAGAAGGTGTCGGGGGGGCCGTCGGAGATGAGCAGTTCTTC
D gene: TRBD1; J gene: TRBJ1-3; V gene: TRBV10-3; clone size: -; CDR3 length: 16; CDR3 protein: CAISLPLRGLGNTIYF; CDR3 DNA: TGTGCCATCAGCCTTCCCCTCAGGGGGTTAGGAAACACCATATATTTT
D gene: -; J gene: TRBJ2-7; V gene: TRBV24-1; clone size: -; CDR3 length: 16; CDR3 protein: CATSDYMEQRYYEQYF; CDR3 DNA: TGTGCCACCAGTGATTACATGGAGCAGCGATACTACGAGCAGTACTTC
D gene: TRBD1; J gene: TRBJ1-2; V gene: TRBV6-5; clone size: many; CDR3 length: 13; CDR3 protein: CASTPSQGDGYTF; CDR3 DNA: TGTGCCAGCACCCCATCCCAGGGGGATGGCTACACCTTC
D gene: TRBD2; J gene: TRBJ2-1; V gene: TRBV7-2; clone size: -; CDR3 length: 16; CDR3 protein: CASSVLAGGLGNEQFF; CDR3 DNA: TGTGCCAGCAGCGTCCTAGCGGGGGGGCTGGGCAATGAGCAGTTCTTC
D gene: -; J gene: TRBJ1-1; V gene: TRBV11-2; clone size: -; CDR3 length: 13; CDR3 protein: CASSSDRNTEAFF; CDR3 DNA: TGTGCCAGCAGCTCGGACAGGAACACTGAAGCTTTCTTT
D gene: -; J gene: TRBJ2-1; V gene: TRBV29-1; clone size: few; CDR3 length: 12; CDR3 protein: CSVVRDYNEQFF; CDR3 DNA: TGCAGCGTTGTGAGAGATTACAATGAGCAGTTCTTC
D gene: -; J gene: TRBJ1-2; V gene: TRBV19; clone size: -; CDR3 length: 14; CDR3 protein: CASHLGEDGYGYTF; CDR3 DNA: TGTGCCAGTCACCTCGGGGAGGATGGCTATGGCTACACCTTC
D gene: -; J gene: TRBJ1-1; V gene: TRBV7-2; clone size: -; CDR3 length: 12; CDR3 protein: CASRTGYTEAFF; CDR3 DNA: TGTGCCAGCAGGACGGGGTACACTGAAGCTTTCTTT
D gene: TRBD1; J gene: TRBJ1-2; V gene: TRBV19; clone size: -; CDR3 length: 15; CDR3 protein: CASRAIGTGVNGYTF; CDR3 DNA: TGTGCCAGTAGGGCGATCGGGACAGGGGTAAATGGCTACACCTTC
D gene: TRBD1; J gene: TRBJ1-2; V gene: TRBV6-5; clone size: many; CDR3 length: 15; CDR3 protein: CASSYSTGGGYGYTF; CDR3 DNA: TGTGCCAGCAGTTACTCAACAGGGGGAGGCTATGGCTACACCTTC
D gene: -; J gene: TRBJ1-2; V gene: TRBV10-3; clone size: -; CDR3 length: 17; CDR3 protein: CAISDYPPGQNYYGYTF; CDR3 DNA: TGTGCCATCAGTGATTATCCCCCGGGACAAAATTACTATGGCTACACCTTC
D gene: TRBD2; J gene: TRBJ2-1; V gene: TRBV11-3; clone size: -; CDR3 length: 18; CDR3 protein: CASSSGLAGASSYNEQFF; CDR3 DNA: TGTGCCAGCAGCTCGGGACTAGCGGGGGCGAGCTCCTACAATGAGCAGTTCTTC